This T cell receptor beta chain was recorded in a study of blood T cell repertoires in COVID-19. Study context: Some COVID-19 samples were acute and others convalescent; all came from the United States, Italy and Spain.

V shed 1 base and J shed 7 bases, with 8 bases lying between them. Germline lookup yields CDR1 SEHNR and CDR2 FQNEAQ (reference sequence). CDR3 length: 14 amino acids. Clones were sequenced by immunoSEQ multiplex PCR, and TCRdb holds only the in-frame ones, with some missing. The sample carries 250,000 to 300,000 clones, over 75% recorded once. In its sample, this clone was seen a few times. This sequence was found in a woman between 50 and 59 years old who had recovered from COVID-19. Material: PBMCs or T cells enriched from blood (not recorded which). This chain connects TRBV7-9 to TRBJ1-6; D gene ambiguous. CDR3 in DNA: TGTGCCAGCAGCTTAGATGGGAGGAATTCACCCCTCCACTTT. Amino acids: CASSLDGRNSPLHF.